This record concerns one T cell receptor beta chain sequence. The record originates from a study of blood T cell repertoires in COVID-19. Across the study: T cells, B-cell-depleted T cells, or PBMCs supplied cDNA or gDNA.

Authors' data handling: Scientists estimated how many nucleated cells there were by amplifying reference gene primers. Clones were read by immunoSEQ multiplex PCR, and TCRdb kept only the in-frame ones, dropping some. V, J and clone size derive from that table, while D and trimming were established from the DNA sequence. The sample holds 150,000 to 200,000 clones, roughly 82% seen once. The sample consisted of peripheral blood. The sequence derives from a woman between 40 and 55 years old with COVID-19, enrolled during active disease.

The CDR3 sequence: CASSEARRSTEAFF. CDR3 sequence (DNA): TGTGCCAGCAGTGAGGCCAGGAGGTCCACTGAAGCTTTCTTT. The rearrangement joins TRBV6-1 to TRBJ1-1; D uncertain. Deletions cut 3 bases from V and 4 bases from J, with 12 bases between. The CDR3 consists of 14 residues. CDR1 is MNHNS and CDR2 is SASEGT in the germline V gene.